This T cell receptor beta chain appears in the sequencing data of a study of blood T cells in healthy people across ages. Study results and caveats: Greater diversity and more naive CD4+ cells were seen in long-lived donors than in aged donors. Underestimates were what the diversity estimates from one million T cells were considered to be.

Then a second PCR, running about 7 to 11 cycles, was carried out with a sample-barcoded 5' primer and a J-beta primer mix. Template switching added a 12-random-nucleotide identifier to every cDNA molecule. TCRdb re-analysed the 5' RACE reads in MiXCR, keeping a single row per CDR3 protein. This sample has 1.2 million to 1.5 million distinct CDR3 sequences, with 40% to 50% found just once. Roughly 9 milliliters of peripheral blood were drawn from each donor. About this clonotype itself: Its antigen remains unidentified.

Germline assignment: CDR1 MNHEY and CDR2 SVGAGI. With V trimmed by 7 bases and J by 7 bases, 8 bases remained unmatched. The CDR3 totals 14 residues. Material: blood. This TCR was sampled from a woman under 30 in good health. The chain combines TRBV6-5 with TRBJ2-3; TRBD1 matches at 10 bases. This CDR3 reads CASTRTGGSNTQYF. CDR3 sequence (DNA): TGTGCCAGCACTAGGACAGGGGGGTCCAATACGCAGTATTTT.